A single sample gave rise to the 14 T cell receptor beta chains below, sequenced in a study of CD8+CD57+ T cells in acquired aplastic anemia. The patients chosen for sequencing had shown expansion of CD8+CD57+ cells (detected by flow cytometry). Researchers used genomic DNA as the template to profile TCR beta VDJ and CDR3. TCRdb re-called the reads through MiXCR, storing one row per CDR3 protein. The sample gives 200,000 to 300,000 distinct CDR3 sequences, 65% to 90% of which show up once; 40% to 55% is in the top ten. The sample taken for sequencing was sorted CD4+, CD8+, or CD8+CD57+ T cells (not recorded which) from PBMCs. The receptors here all came from a human donor with aplastic anemia.

The chain uses TRBV7-2 and TRBJ2-7; D remains ambiguous. Germline loops: CDR1 SGHTA, CDR2 FQGNSA. This CDR3 is built from 18 residues. Deletions cut 5 bases from V and 3 bases from J, with 26 bases between. The chain's CDR3 is CASSLRGAEPQYVYEQYV. CDR3 DNA sequence: TGTGCCAGCAGCCTTAGAGGCGCGGAGCCGCAGTACGTCTACGAGCAGTACGTC.

Notes on this clonotype: At one end the junction does not follow the germline gene, possibly because of a read error. V and J are TRBV7-3 and TRBJ2-3, with D tentatively TRBD1 (6 bases). The CDR3 is made up of 14 amino acids. The V gene's germline CDR1 is SGHTA and CDR2 FQGTGA. CDR3 sequence: CASSKGESEDTPGF. CDR3 sequence (DNA): TGTGCCAGCAGCAAGGGGGAAAGTGAGGATACACCTGGCTTT. The variable domain in full, with the rest retrieved from reference TRBV7-3 and TRBJ2-3, is GAGVSQTPSNKVTEKGKYVELRCDPISGHTALYWYRQSLGQGPEFLIYFQGTGAADDSGLPNDRFFAVRPEGSVSTLKIQRTERGDSAVYLCASSKGESEDTPGFGPGTRLTVL.

This chain joins TRBV2 and TRBJ2-4, with TRBD2 matching 7 bases. Germline CDR1 and CDR2: SNHLY and FYNNEI. After removal of 4 bases from V and 13 bases from J, the junction contained 10 bases not matched to a gene. The CDR3 sequence is 13 residues long. The CDR3 spells CASSGEAGNMQYF. CDR3 sequence (DNA): TGTGCCAGCAGTGGTGAAGCGGGGAATATGCAGTACTTC.

This chain joins TRBV12-3 or TRBV12-4 and TRBJ2-7; the D call may be TRBD1 or TRBD2 (5 bases each). The CDR3 covers 14 residues. Trimming left V 6 bases short and J 2 bases short, with 14 bases between. CDR3 sequence: CASRDRGLAYEQYF. In nucleotides, the CDR3 is TGTGCCAGCAGAGACCGGGGCCTAGCCTACGAGCAGTACTTC.

V gene TRBV5-5 combines with J gene TRBJ1-1, with TRBD1 as a possible D gene (5 bases). Trimming took 0 bases from V and 8 from J, leaving 8 bases between them. The CDR3 consists of 12 residues. From germline, CDR1 is SGHKS and CDR2 YYEKEE (reference sequence). The CDR3 loop is CASSLDRPEAFF. CDR3 sequence (DNA): TGTGCCAGCAGCTTGGACAGGCCCGAAGCTTTCTTT.

The genes are TRBV2 and TRBJ2-7; 10 bases align to TRBD2. Per germline, CDR1 SNHLY and CDR2 FYNNEI. V trimming: 6 bases; J trimming: 12 bases; junction bases outside the gene matches: 26. This CDR3 is built from 18 residues. Written as DNA, the CDR3 is TGTGCCAGCAGCTTTCAAAGAAGCGGGGGGGGCGATGAGCAGTTCTTGTACGTC. It specifies CASSFQRSGGGDEQFLYV.

V gene TRBV15 combines with J gene TRBJ2-7, with D perhaps being TRBD1 or TRBD2 (6 bases each). The germline V gene has CDR1 LNHNV and CDR2 YYDKDF (reference sequence). This CDR3 comprises 16 residues. CDR3: CAASSLGGWGGYEQYV. CDR3 DNA: TGTGCCGCCAGCAGCTTGGGGGGCTGGGGCGGCTACGAGCAGTACGTC.

The chain recombines TRBV19 with TRBJ1-5; 7 nucleotides line up with TRBD1. The CDR3 covers 14 residues. The germline CDR1 and CDR2 sequences are LNHDA and SQIVND (reference sequence). J lost 2 bases, V lost 11 bases, and 9 bases had no gene match. The CDR3 nucleotides read TGTGCCTGCCGGGGCAGGGGGGGCAATCAGCCCCAGCATTTT. It codes for CACRGRGGNQPQHF.

Remarks on this clonotype: Given the absence of the conserved phenylalanine or tryptophan at the CDR3 end, a read error is likely. It is unclear where the CDR3 begins or ends on the DNA, so no DNA is shown, and the CDR3 is as TCRdb lists it. The chain employs TRBV9 and TRBJ2-3; TRBD1, the table's D call, was not compared with the DNA. The CDR3 spans 13 residues, counting both ends. Looked up from germline, CDR1 is SGDLS and CDR2 is YYNGEE. The CDR3 region is CASSVGGADTESL.

The V gene is TRBV7-3, the J gene TRBJ2-7; a weak D match, TRBD1 (6 bases). Matching the DNA end better, TRBJ2-1 makes the J call doubtful. CDR1 and CDR2 from the germline V gene are SGHTA and FQGTGA. There are 16 residues in the CDR3. CDR3 nucleotides: TGTGCCAGCAGCGCCAAAGGGGGTGCCGTAAACAATGAGCAGTTCTTC. Translation gives CASSAKGGAVNNEQFF.

On this clonotype: Because the CDR3 is missing its conserved closing phenylalanine or tryptophan, this is likely a read error. Because the CDR3's place on the DNA is in doubt, the DNA is left out and the CDR3 is given as listed by TCRdb. The chain combines TRBV2 with TRBJ1-6; the table's TRBD1 call for D was not verified on the DNA. From its first to its last residue, the CDR3 has 16 amino acids. Germline V gene data show CDR1 as SNHLY and CDR2 as FYNNEI. The chain's CDR3 is CASGDGGADTNYSLPG.

The chain is built from TRBV29-1 and TRBJ2-1; TRBD2 agrees at 8 bases. Losses at the gene ends were 8 bases for V and 0 bases for J; bases not matched to a gene: 9. The CDR3 is 15 residues long. CDR1 and CDR2 from the germline V gene are SQVTM and ANQGSEA. The DNA of the CDR3 is TGCAGCCCCCCTTCAGCGGGGGCCTCCTACAATGAGCAGTTCTTC. Its translation is CSPPSAGASYNEQFF.

Turning to this clonotype: Its ends do not fully match the called genes, so a read error is possible. The CDR3 reads CASSQSTGGNSPLHF. CDR3 in DNA: TGCGCCAGCAGCCAATCGACAGGGGGCAATTCACCCCTCCACTTT. V and J are TRBV5-5 and TRBJ1-6; TRBD1 matches at 10 bases. The CDR3 contains 15 residues. In germline, CDR1 is SGHKS, CDR2 YYEKEE (reference sequence). Together with reference TRBV5-5 and TRBJ1-6, the CDR3 gives the full variable domain: DAGVTQSPTHLIKTRGQQVTLRCSPISGHKSVSWYQQVLGQGPQFIFQYYEKEERGRGNFPDRFSARQFPNYSSELNVNALLLGDSALYLCASSQSTGGNSPLHFGNGTRLTVT.

This clonotype has more than one count but fewer than ten. The chain employs TRBV2 and TRBJ2-5; D may be TRBD1 or TRBD2 (5 bases each). The CDR3 length is 16 residues. The germline V and J ends were trimmed by 6 bases and 4 bases, with 21 bases remaining between them. Germline CDR1 SNHLY, CDR2 FYNNEI. CDR3 region: CASSPGVDWQGETQYF. CDR3 nucleotide sequence: TGTGCCAGCAGCCCCGGAGTGGACTGGCAGGGAGAGACCCAGTACTTC.